This TCR beta chain was sequenced in a study of control samples from healthy donors and cancer patients. Generated by immunoSEQ multiplex PCR, the TCRdb table keeps only in-frame clones and is missing some. The sample has approximately 130,000 clones, approximately 87% seen once. What was sequenced was blood. This receptor was identified in a man aged 25-45 years in good health.

CDR3 in amino acids: CASGPGTRNTGELFF. DNA for the CDR3: TGTGCTAGTGGACCCGGGACACGGAACACCGGGGAGCTGTTTTTT. The rearrangement links TRBV12-5 to TRBJ2-2, with D perhaps matching TRBD1 (6 bases). This CDR3 contains 15 residues. V shed 6 bases and J shed 1 base, with 12 bases lying between them. Germline values: CDR1 LGHNT, CDR2 FRNRAP.